This T cell receptor (beta chain) was recorded in a study of blood T cell repertoires in COVID-19. Clones were read by immunoSEQ multiplex PCR, and TCRdb kept only the in-frame ones, dropping some. The sample consists of some 69,000 clones, about four fifths of them appearing once. The receptor was derived from a human donor in a cohort sampled during active COVID-19. Specimen: peripheral blood.

Written as DNA, the CDR3 is TGCAGTGCTAGTGCCTTGGGACAGATTTCCTACGAGCAGTACTTC. Its protein is CSASALGQISYEQYF. J is TRBJ2-7 and V is TRBV20-1, with 7 bases that match TRBD1. Looked up from germline, CDR1 is DFQATT and CDR2 is SNEGSKA (reference sequence). The V and J ends lost 3 bases and 1 base, in that order; junction bases with no gene match: 9. The CDR3 is made up of 15 amino acids.